This paragraph reports one TCR beta chain. What antigen it recognizes has not been identified. No much larger clonotype is one base removed from it; base qualities were not supplied. The entire isolated RNA was reverse transcribed using the High Capacity cDNA Reverse Transcription Kit, and thus expressed TCRB transcripts were sequenced. Naive, central memory and regulatory T cell samples underwent deep immunoSEQ sequencing, averaging about 3.57 million total reads per sample. Sorted cells were lysed in RLT buffer, and RNA was extracted using DNase-treated RNeasy Micro or Mini kits according to cell number. To prevent cross-contamination, every cell subset was processed on its own, while patient and healthy donor samples were processed together. TCRB sequences were amplified from cDNA with the immunoSEQ multiplex PCR, producing 87-bp fragments spanning the CDR3 region. Sequencing of the amplicons was performed on the Illumina HiSeq platform. The original methods were these. PCR bias was corrected computationally using synthetic template baselines, and reads within Hamming distance 2 were collapsed, with unmergeable singletons discarded. By aligning reads against IMGT, V, D and J genes, CDR3 length, and insertions or deletions at six rearrangement sites were assigned. Clonotype counts were normalized to sorted cell number within each subset before computing true diversity and Gini coefficients with the tcR R package. The overlap coefficient, calculated on TCRB nucleotide sequences, was used to measure repertoire sharing. As a proxy for the pre-selection repertoire, out-of-frame TCRB sequences from naive cells were analyzed. TCRdb mirrors the immuneACCESS table, restricted to in-frame sequences. Some clones are absent from its copies; in checked studies, under half trace to an unresolved V gene, and the reason for the others is unknown. That table gives V, J and clone size, and the DNA gave D and trimming. The sample table contains fewer than 350,000 clones; only one count was recorded for 15% of them. The ten most abundant clones make up around 0.015% of the sample.

A single peripheral blood draw of around 120 mL on average was collected from each donor into heparinised tubes. A BD FACSAria II was used to sort naive, central memory, regulatory and stem cell-like memory CD4+ T cells with a panel that included CD45RO, CCR7, CD25, CD127, CD95 and CD27. Every sorted population had a purity above 95%. PBMCs were separated immediately by Lymphoprep density gradient centrifugation and were stained directly, without being cultured. To minimize batch effects, samples were stained and sorted in pairs, one healthy donor with one patient per experiment. From its cysteine to its phenylalanine, the CDR3 spans 16 amino acids. Left in the record is the CDR3 DNA by itself, 48 bases read in frame from the first base. Based on the germline V gene, the CDR1 and CDR2 sequences are SGHRS and YFSETQ. Trimming removed 4 bases from V and 3 bases from J; the gene matches leave 7 bases unexplained.

These data belong to a study of beta chain features in type 1 diabetes (dated by TCRdb to about 2018). Regarding the research as a whole: No differences in mean age, gender distribution, total cell number or subset yield were found between patients and healthy donors. A total of approximately 99,000,000 sorted cells were examined across all samples, and RNA yield correlated strongly with the number of cells per subset. The study compared TCRB repertoires of sorted circulating CD4+ T cell subsets between recently diagnosed type 1 diabetes patients and matched healthy donors. Regulatory and stem cell-like memory subsets were isolated from only 8 patients and roughly 8 healthy donors, whereas naive and central memory subsets came from all 30 or so donors. General conclusions and limits of the study: Because cDNA was sequenced instead of genomic DNA, highly expressing activated cells could be over-represented, though the groups showed no difference in activation or CD3 levels. In all four CD4+ subsets, TCRB CDR3 length was moderately but significantly shorter in type 1 diabetes patients. Fewer insertions and more nucleotide deletions at VDJ recombination sites were observed in patients with type 1 diabetes, implying thymic rearrangement abnormalities. Naive, central memory and regulatory TCRB repertoires appeared more similar among patients than among healthy donors. Because the HLA sub-analyses included only small numbers of individuals, any influence of HLA type on TCRB rearrangement was left unresolved. Shorter templates might be favored by PCR, yet because patient and control samples were amplified and corrected together, any such skew would affect both groups equally.

Sequencing input: naive CD4+ T cells from blood. What this sample's cell subset or site label stands for: true naive CD4+ T cells. The TCR was taken from a man younger than 35 with type 1 diabetes. The chain is made from TRBV5-1 and TRBJ2-1; 10 central nucleotides agree with TRBD2. The CDR3 region reads CASSPRGLALYNEQFF. Read as DNA, the sequence is TGCGCCAGCAGCCCTCGGGGACTAGCGCTCTACAATGAGCAGTTCTTC.